A selection of T cell receptor beta chains follows, all from one sample in a study of blood T cell repertoires in COVID-19. Sequencing used immunoSEQ multiplex PCR; TCRdb keeps in-frame clones, though not all of them. This repertoire shows approximately 94,000 clones, more than 80% found once; its top ten account for about 24%. Input material: peripheral blood. These receptors all stem from a human donor in a cohort sampled during active COVID-19. Each CDR3 is given with its conserved first and last residue. The D gene is left open where the match is weak. The listing skips clone size in some rows; elsewhere it reads once, few, many or a size class.

length: 16; D: TRBD2; V: TRBV20-1; size: .; J: TRBJ2-3; DNA: TGCAGTGCTAGTCGGCTAGCGGTTCCTGGCACAGATACGCAGTATTTT; CDR3: CSASRLAVPGTDTQYF
length: 16; D: TRBD2; V: TRBV12-5; size: .; J: TRBJ2-1; DNA: TGTGCTAGTGACAGAGCGGGGAAATTGTCCTACAATGAGCAGTTCTTC; CDR3: CASDRAGKLSYNEQFF
length: 13; D: .; V: TRBV7-2; size: .; J: TRBJ1-1; DNA: TGTGCCAGCAGCTTAAATTCAGGGCCTGAAGCTTTCTTT; CDR3: CASSLNSGPEAFF
length: 15; D: .; V: TRBV4-3; size: .; J: TRBJ1-1; DNA: TGCGCCAGCAGCCAAGAGGGAGGTTGGAACACTGAAGCTTTCTTT; CDR3: CASSQEGGWNTEAFF
length: 13; D: TRBD1; V: TRBV10-3; size: .; J: TRBJ1-5; DNA: TGTGCCATAAACAGGGGAGAGGGTCAGCCCCAGCATTTT; CDR3: CAINRGEGQPQHF
length: 14; D: TRBD1; V: TRBV7-2; size: .; J: TRBJ1-3; DNA: TGTGCCAGCAGCCTACTGGGACAGGGAAACACCATATATTTT; CDR3: CASSLLGQGNTIYF
length: 16; D: TRBD2; V: TRBV5-4; size: .; J: TRBJ2-5; DNA: TGTGCCAGCAGCCGCGTAGCGGGGGGGCCGGGAGAGACCCAGTACTTC; CDR3: CASSRVAGGPGETQYF
length: 14; D: TRBD1; V: TRBV10-2; size: .; J: TRBJ1-3; DNA: TGCGCCAGCAGCCAAGGGGGCTTCGGGAACACCATATATTTT; CDR3: CASSQGGFGNTIYF
length: 14; D: TRBD2; V: TRBV11-2; size: .; J: TRBJ2-3; DNA: TGTGCCAGCAGCGATAGCGGGGGCACAGATACGCAGTATTTT; CDR3: CASSDSGGTDTQYF
length: 16; D: .; V: TRBV12-5; size: .; J: TRBJ1-1; DNA: TGTGCTAGTGGTTTGACGCCGGTCCGGGGGAACACTGAAGCTTTCTTT; CDR3: CASGLTPVRGNTEAFF
length: 17; D: .; V: TRBV21-1; size: .; J: TRBJ2-2; DNA: TGTGCCAGCAGCAAGGAGACCGGGACAGGGGAAGCCGGGGAGCTGTTTTTT; CDR3: CASSKETGTGEAGELFF
length: 13; D: .; V: TRBV18; size: .; J: TRBJ2-5; DNA: TGTGCCAGCTCACCTCCTAGCGTTGAGACCCAGTACTTC; CDR3: CASSPPSVETQYF
length: 12; D: TRBD1; V: TRBV5-4; size: .; J: TRBJ1-3; DNA: TGTGCCAGCAGCGGGGGGACAGGCAGGGAGGATTTT; CDR3: CASSGGTGREDF
length: 15; D: TRBD1; V: TRBV10-2; size: .; J: TRBJ1-4; DNA: TGCGCCAGCAGTCTAATTCAGGGGGCTAATGAAAAACTGTTTTTT; CDR3: CASSLIQGANEKLFF
length: 14; D: .; V: TRBV28; size: .; J: TRBJ2-7; DNA: TGTGCCAGCAGTTTGGAGGGTACCAAATACGAGCAGTACTTC; CDR3: CASSLEGTKYEQYF
length: 16; D: TRBD2; V: TRBV4-1; size: .; J: TRBJ2-4; DNA: TGCGCCAGCAGCACCACTAGCGGGAGAGTTGTAAACATTCAGTACTTC; CDR3: CASSTTSGRVVNIQYF
length: 17; D: TRBD2; V: TRBV11-3; size: .; J: TRBJ2-1; DNA: TGTGCCAGCAGCTTAGTAAAGGGACTAGCGGGAGTGGATGAGCAGTTCTTC; CDR3: CASSLVKGLAGVDEQFF
length: 19; D: TRBD2; V: TRBV19; size: .; J: TRBJ2-1; DNA: TGTGCCAGTAGTAAGGGGAGGCCGGGTAGCGGGAGTACCTACAATGAGCAGTTCTTC; CDR3: CASSKGRPGSGSTYNEQFF
length: 15; D: TRBD1; V: TRBV28; size: .; J: TRBJ1-2; DNA: TGTGCCAGCAGTTTAGCGGGACAGGGGAAGTATGGCTACACCTTC; CDR3: CASSLAGQGKYGYTF
length: 11; D: .; V: TRBV12-3/TRBV12-4; size: .; J: TRBJ1-2; DNA: TGTGCCAGCAGTTTACGGTTTGGCTACACCTTC; CDR3: CASSLRFGYTF
length: 15; D: TRBD1; V: TRBV5-5; size: .; J: TRBJ1-2; DNA: TGTGCCAGCAGCCGAGCCGGGACAGAAAACTATGGCTACACCTTC; CDR3: CASSRAGTENYGYTF
length: 15; D: .; V: TRBV9; size: .; J: TRBJ2-2; DNA: TGTGCCAGCAGCGTAGGAGGGTTGGGCACCGGGGAGCTGTTTTTT; CDR3: CASSVGGLGTGELFF
length: 15; D: TRBD2; V: TRBV12-5; size: .; J: TRBJ2-3; DNA: TGTGCTAGTGGTTTCGGGACTACAAACACAGATACGCAGTATTTT; CDR3: CASGFGTTNTDTQYF
length: 16; D: .; V: TRBV5-1; size: .; J: TRBJ1-1; DNA: TGCGCCAGCAGCTTGGACCCGGCGGCTGCGGGGACTGAAGCTTTCTTT; CDR3: CASSLDPAAAGTEAFF
length: 15; D: .; V: TRBV5-4; size: .; J: TRBJ2-7; DNA: TGTGCCAGCAGCGATGACCAGGTACGGATCTACGAGCAGTACTTC; CDR3: CASSDDQVRIYEQYF
length: 13; D: .; V: TRBV28; size: .; J: TRBJ1-2; DNA: TGTGCCAGCCTTCCTCGGCAGGGGTATGGCTACACCTTC; CDR3: CASLPRQGYGYTF
length: 16; D: .; V: TRBV19; size: .; J: TRBJ2-5; DNA: TGTGCCAGTAGTCCTCTTTGGAGTAGCGGAGAAGAGACCCAGTACTTC; CDR3: CASSPLWSSGEETQYF
length: 14; D: TRBD1; V: TRBV6-5; size: .; J: TRBJ1-4; DNA: TGTGCCAGCAAAACCGGACAGGGTCGTGAAAAACTGTTTTTT; CDR3: CASKTGQGREKLFF
length: 14; D: TRBD1; V: TRBV6-5; size: few; J: TRBJ2-7; DNA: TGTGCCAGCAGTTACCGGGACAGGGAGTACGAGCAGTACTTC; CDR3: CASSYRDREYEQYF
length: 15; D: .; V: TRBV5-1; size: .; J: TRBJ1-3; DNA: TGCGCCAGCAGCCCCGGGGGGGGAGCTGGAAACACCATATATTTT; CDR3: CASSPGGGAGNTIYF
length: 13; D: .; V: TRBV24-1; size: .; J: TRBJ2-1; DNA: TGTGCCACCAGTGATTTCGACGGCGGCGAGCAGTTCTTC; CDR3: CATSDFDGGEQFF
length: 15; D: TRBD1; V: TRBV5-1; size: .; J: TRBJ1-2; DNA: TGCGCCAGCAGGCGGACAGGGGAAGGAGGCTATGGCTACACCTTC; CDR3: CASRRTGEGGYGYTF
length: 11; D: .; V: TRBV10-3; size: .; J: TRBJ2-7; DNA: TGTGCCATCGGCCAGGCCTACGAGCAGTACTTC; CDR3: CAIGQAYEQYF
length: 15; D: .; V: TRBV5-8; size: .; J: TRBJ1-1; DNA: TGTGCCAGCACCAAAACAGCCCTGAGGAACACTGAAGCTTTCTTT; CDR3: CASTKTALRNTEAFF
length: 16; D: TRBD1; V: TRBV19; size: .; J: TRBJ2-5; DNA: TGTGCCAGTACCGGGACAGGGGGCTATGGCGGGGAGACCCAGTACTTC; CDR3: CASTGTGGYGGETQYF
length: 13; D: .; V: TRBV27; size: .; J: TRBJ2-3; DNA: TGTGCCTCGGGGTTACAAGAGAGAGATACGCAGTATTTT; CDR3: CASGLQERDTQYF
length: 15; D: TRBD2; V: TRBV29-1; size: .; J: TRBJ2-3; DNA: TGCAGCGTTGCCATCTGGGCGGGGGTAGGAGATACGCAGTATTTT; CDR3: CSVAIWAGVGDTQYF
length: 15; D: TRBD1; V: TRBV18; size: .; J: TRBJ2-7; DNA: TGTGCCAGCTCACCACCTGGGACAGGGGATAACGAGCAGTACTTC; CDR3: CASSPPGTGDNEQYF
length: 15; D: .; V: TRBV5-1; size: once; J: TRBJ1-5; DNA: TGCGCCAGCAGCTTGGGGACAGCCCTCAATCAGCCCCAGCATTTT; CDR3: CASSLGTALNQPQHF
length: 17; D: TRBD2; V: TRBV7-2; size: .; J: TRBJ2-5; DNA: TGTGCCAGCAGCTTAGTGGGTCGGTGGGGGGGGCAAGAGACCCAGTACTTC; CDR3: CASSLVGRWGGQETQYF
length: 13; D: .; V: TRBV24-1; size: .; J: TRBJ1-2; DNA: TGTGCCACCAGTGATTTGCCGGCGGATGGCTTCCTCTTC; CDR3: CATSDLPADGFLF
length: 14; D: TRBD2; V: TRBV5-1; size: .; J: TRBJ2-1; DNA: TGCGCCAGCAGCTTCTCGGGTCTAGCGGGGACGCAGTTCTTC; CDR3: CASSFSGLAGTQFF
length: 14; D: .; V: TRBV2; size: .; J: TRBJ1-2; DNA: TGTGCCAGCAGTGGAGGAGAGTTAAATGGCGGCTACACCTTC; CDR3: CASSGGELNGGYTF
length: 15; D: .; V: TRBV10-3; size: few; J: TRBJ2-1; DNA: TGTGCCATCAGCGGGGTCCTAAGCTCCTACAATGAGCAGTTCTTC; CDR3: CAISGVLSSYNEQFF
length: 13; D: .; V: TRBV12-3/TRBV12-4; size: .; J: TRBJ1-5; DNA: TGTGCCAGCAGTTTAGGAGTTTATCAGCCCCAGCATTTT; CDR3: CASSLGVYQPQHF
length: 15; D: .; V: TRBV7-2; size: .; J: TRBJ1-1; DNA: TGTGCCAGCAGCTTAAGGCCGACAGGCGCCGGAGGAGCTTTCTTT; CDR3: CASSLRPTGAGGAFF
length: 16; D: .; V: TRBV7-9; size: .; J: TRBJ2-1; DNA: TGTGCCAGCAGCTCACCCGGGAGGGGGCGGCCCCCTGAGCAGTTCTTC; CDR3: CASSSPGRGRPPEQFF
length: 15; D: TRBD1; V: TRBV6-5; size: .; J: TRBJ1-5; DNA: TGTGCCAGCAGTTACTCGGGACAGAGCAATCAGCCCCAGCATTTT; CDR3: CASSYSGQSNQPQHF
length: 15; D: .; V: TRBV19; size: .; J: TRBJ2-2; DNA: TGTGCCAGTAGTTCAAAGGCTTTAGCCACCGGGGAGCTGTTTTTT; CDR3: CASSSKALATGELFF
length: 14; D: .; V: TRBV5-1; size: .; J: TRBJ2-3; DNA: TGCGCCAGCAGCTTGCAGGGAAGCACAGATACGCAGTATTTT; CDR3: CASSLQGSTDTQYF
length: 14; D: .; V: TRBV14; size: .; J: TRBJ1-2; DNA: TGTGCCAGCAGCCAAGACGGGACATTGTATGGCTACACCTTC; CDR3: CASSQDGTLYGYTF
length: 17; D: TRBD1; V: TRBV29-1; size: .; J: TRBJ1-2; DNA: TGCAGCGTTGAAGTACAGGGGGGAGGTGGAGGGGTGTATGGCTACACCTTC; CDR3: CSVEVQGGGGGVYGYTF
length: 12; D: .; V: TRBV24-1; size: .; J: TRBJ1-2; DNA: TGTGCCACCAGTGACGGGATCGGAGGCTACACCTTC; CDR3: CATSDGIGGYTF
length: 15; D: TRBD2; V: TRBV29-1; size: .; J: TRBJ2-7; DNA: TGCAGCGTGGCTCTGGGACTAGCGGCATCCTACGAGCAGTACTTC; CDR3: CSVALGLAASYEQYF
length: 17; D: .; V: TRBV28; size: .; J: TRBJ2-2; DNA: TGTGCCAGCAAACCTGCGTTAGGGGGACGAAACACCGGGGAGCTGTTTTTT; CDR3: CASKPALGGRNTGELFF
length: 14; D: TRBD1; V: TRBV7-2; size: .; J: TRBJ1-1; DNA: TGTGCCAGCAGCTTGCAGGGGGTCAACACTGAAGCTTTCTTT; CDR3: CASSLQGVNTEAFF
length: 13; D: TRBD1; V: TRBV19; size: .; J: TRBJ1-1; DNA: TGTGCCAGTAGTACGACAGGGGTTACTGAAGCTTTCTTT; CDR3: CASSTTGVTEAFF
length: 14; D: TRBD1; V: TRBV6-5; size: .; J: TRBJ1-4; DNA: TGTGCCAGCAGCAGGGACAGGGGTAATGAAAAACTGTTTTTT; CDR3: CASSRDRGNEKLFF